This T cell receptor beta chain was profiled in a study of blood T cells in healthy people across ages. Study-level information: The capture of about one barcoded beta molecule per two T cells was achieved by template switching.

Study-wide points: Researchers report that TCR beta diversity correlated strongly with naive T cell percentage. A conclusive naive versus antigen-experienced comparison was prevented by the unsorted PBMCs.

This clonotype was recorded a few times. The antigen remains undetermined. It was with a sample-barcoded 5' primer and a J-beta primer mix that a second PCR of roughly 7 to 12 cycles was run. The template-switch adaptor was a 5' adaptor with 12 random nucleotides. It tagged each cDNA molecule. Using its own MiXCR run on the 5' RACE reads, TCRdb lists one record per CDR3 protein. The sample contains 850,000 or so distinct CDR3 sequences, 29% of which appear only once. Sequenced input: blood. This receptor was identified in a woman over 75 in good health.

CDR3 DNA sequence: TGCGCCAGCCCCTTGAAAGACAGGGGTCAAGAGACCCAGTACTTC. Residues: CASPLKDRGQETQYF. V is TRBV5-1 and J is TRBJ2-5, with 8 positions matching TRBD1. The V gene's germline CDR1 is SGHRS and CDR2 YFSETQ. The CDR3 contains 15 residues. Losses at the gene ends were 7 bases for V and 2 bases for J; bases not matched to a gene: 10.